This TCR beta chain originates from a study of blood T cell repertoires in COVID-19. Study-wide context: Samples came from the United States, Italy and Spain, spanning acute and convalescent COVID-19. Sources were T cells, B-cell-depleted T cells, or PBMCs; the material itself was cDNA or gDNA.

In the original workflow: Scientists estimated how many nucleated cells there were by amplifying reference gene primers. Method: immunoSEQ multiplex PCR; TCRdb's copy keeps in-frame clones and lacks some. V, J and clone size are taken as reported in that table, and D and trimming were inferred from the DNA itself. Of 100,000 to 150,000 clones listed, 70% to 80% are singletons. Trimming took 1 base from V and 0 from J, leaving 12 bases between them. Germline-derived CDR1 and CDR2 are SGHNT and YENEEA. This CDR3 spans 17 amino acids. This TCR was sampled from a man aged 35 to 55 with active or convalescent COVID-19. The sample consisted of peripheral blood. This chain links TRBV11-3 with TRBJ2-2; weak D call: TRBD2 (6 bases). In DNA, the CDR3 is TGTGCCAGCAGCTTAGCGGGGAGGTTCGCGAACACCGGGGAGCTGTTTTTT. It specifies CASSLAGRFANTGELFF.